This T cell receptor beta chain was sequenced for a study of OX40 agonist ivuxolimab in advanced cancers. Overall study context: Patients were given ivuxolimab, an antibody that agonizes OX40 (CD134). Patients received ivuxolimab, an intravenous treatment, every 2 weeks at 0.01 to 10 mg/kg.

The assay was immunoSEQ multiplex PCR, and TCRdb's table has in-frame clones only and misses some. The table shows 35,000 or so clones, with under 85% occurring only once. Trimming stripped 1 base from V and 4 bases from J, with 5 bases between. The CDR3 runs to 13 residues. Germline-derived CDR1 and CDR2 are MGHRA and YSYEKL. The source is an adult with an advanced solid tumor such as melanoma, head and neck, liver or kidney cancer. The rearrangement links TRBV4-1 to TRBJ1-5; D not certain. Material: CD4+ or CD8+ T cells sorted from blood, obtained in a trial of the OX40 agonist ivuxolimab. This CDR3 reads CASSQVQNQPQHF. The CDR3 DNA follows: TGCGCCAGCAGCCAAGTCCAGAATCAGCCCCAGCATTTT.